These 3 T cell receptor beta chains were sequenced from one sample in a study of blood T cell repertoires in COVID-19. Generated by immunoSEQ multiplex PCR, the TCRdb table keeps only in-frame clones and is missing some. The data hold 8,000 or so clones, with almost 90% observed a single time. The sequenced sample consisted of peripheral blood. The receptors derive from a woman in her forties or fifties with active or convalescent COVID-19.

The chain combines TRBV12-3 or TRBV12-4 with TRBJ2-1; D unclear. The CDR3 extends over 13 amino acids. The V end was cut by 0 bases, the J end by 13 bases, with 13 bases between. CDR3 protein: CASSLARAKTQFF. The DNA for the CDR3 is TGTGCCAGCAGTTTAGCGCGAGCCAAAACTCAGTTCTTC.

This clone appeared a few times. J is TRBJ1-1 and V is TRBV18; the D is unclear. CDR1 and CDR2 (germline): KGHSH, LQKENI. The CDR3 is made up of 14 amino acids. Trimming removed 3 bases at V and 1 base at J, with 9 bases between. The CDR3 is CASSPARENTEAFF. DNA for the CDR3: TGTGCCAGCTCACCCGCCCGGGAGAACACTGAAGCTTTCTTT.

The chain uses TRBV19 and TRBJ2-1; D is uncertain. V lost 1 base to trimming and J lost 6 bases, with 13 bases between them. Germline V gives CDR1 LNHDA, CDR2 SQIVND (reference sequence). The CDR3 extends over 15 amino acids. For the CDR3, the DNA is TGTGCCAGTAGTATAGGATCGAGCGTCACCAATGAGCAGTTCTTC. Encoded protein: CASSIGSSVTNEQFF.